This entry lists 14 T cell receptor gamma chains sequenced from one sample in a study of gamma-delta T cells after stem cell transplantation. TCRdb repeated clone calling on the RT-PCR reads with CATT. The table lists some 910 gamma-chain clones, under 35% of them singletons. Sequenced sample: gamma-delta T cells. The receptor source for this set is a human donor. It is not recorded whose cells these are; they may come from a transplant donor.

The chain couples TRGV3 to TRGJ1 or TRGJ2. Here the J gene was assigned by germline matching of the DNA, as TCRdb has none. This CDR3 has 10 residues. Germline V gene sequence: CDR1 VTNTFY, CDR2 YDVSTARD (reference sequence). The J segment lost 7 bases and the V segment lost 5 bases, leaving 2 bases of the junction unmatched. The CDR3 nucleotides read TGTGCCACCTGGGTCTATAAGAAACTCTTT. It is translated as CATWVYKKLF.

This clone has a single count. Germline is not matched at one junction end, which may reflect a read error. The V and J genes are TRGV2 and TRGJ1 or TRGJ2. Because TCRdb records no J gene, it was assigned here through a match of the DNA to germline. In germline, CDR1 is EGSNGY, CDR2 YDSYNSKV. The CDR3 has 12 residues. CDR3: CTTWDLGYKKLF. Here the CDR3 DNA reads TGTACCACCTGGGACTTGGGTTATAAGAAACTCTTT.

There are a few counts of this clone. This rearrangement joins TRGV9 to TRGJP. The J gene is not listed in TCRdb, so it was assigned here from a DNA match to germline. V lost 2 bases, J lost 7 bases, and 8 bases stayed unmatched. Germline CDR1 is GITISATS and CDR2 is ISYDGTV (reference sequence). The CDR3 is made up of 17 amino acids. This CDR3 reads CALWEARRELGKKIKVF. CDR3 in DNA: TGTGCCTTGTGGGAGGCTCGCCGGGAGTTGGGCAAAAAAATCAAGGTATTT.

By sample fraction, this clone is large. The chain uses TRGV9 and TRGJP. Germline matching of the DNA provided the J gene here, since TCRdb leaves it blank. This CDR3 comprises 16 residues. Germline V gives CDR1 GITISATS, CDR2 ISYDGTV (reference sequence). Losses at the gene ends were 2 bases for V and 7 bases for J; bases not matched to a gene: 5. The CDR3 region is CALWEGMELGKKIKVF. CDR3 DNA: TGTGCCTTGTGGGAGGGGATGGAGTTGGGCAAAAAAATCAAGGTATTT.

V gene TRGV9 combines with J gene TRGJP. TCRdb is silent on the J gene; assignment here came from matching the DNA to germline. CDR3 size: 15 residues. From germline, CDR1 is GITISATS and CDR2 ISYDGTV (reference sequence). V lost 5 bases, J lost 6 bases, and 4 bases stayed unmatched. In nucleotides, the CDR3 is TGTGCCTTGTGGGTCGCAGAGTTGGGCAAAAAAATCAAGGTATTT. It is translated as CALWVAELGKKIKVF.

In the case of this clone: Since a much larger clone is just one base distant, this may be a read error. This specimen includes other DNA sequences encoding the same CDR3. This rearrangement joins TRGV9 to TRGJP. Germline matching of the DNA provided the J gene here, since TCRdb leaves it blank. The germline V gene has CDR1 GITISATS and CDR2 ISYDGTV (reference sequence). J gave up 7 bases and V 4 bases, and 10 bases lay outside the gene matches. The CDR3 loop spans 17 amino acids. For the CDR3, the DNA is TGTGCCTTGTGGGAAAATGCGCAGGAGTTGGGCAAAAAAATCAAGGTATTT. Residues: CALWENAQELGKKIKVF.

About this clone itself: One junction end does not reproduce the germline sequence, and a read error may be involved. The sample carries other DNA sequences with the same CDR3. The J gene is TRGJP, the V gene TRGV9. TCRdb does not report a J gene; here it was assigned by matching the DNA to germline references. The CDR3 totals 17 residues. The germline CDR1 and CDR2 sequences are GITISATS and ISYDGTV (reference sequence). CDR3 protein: CALWEVRRELGKKIKVF. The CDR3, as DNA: TGCGCCTTGTGGGAGGTGCGTCGAGAGTTGGGCAAAAAAATCAAGGTATTT.

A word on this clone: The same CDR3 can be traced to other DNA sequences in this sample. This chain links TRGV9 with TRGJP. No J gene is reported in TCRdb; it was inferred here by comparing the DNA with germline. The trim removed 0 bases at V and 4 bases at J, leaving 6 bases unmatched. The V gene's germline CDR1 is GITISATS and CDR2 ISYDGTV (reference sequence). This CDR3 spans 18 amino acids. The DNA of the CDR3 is TGTGCCTTGTGGGAGGTGAGCCCCCAAGAGTTGGGCAAAAAAATCAAGGTATTT. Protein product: CALWEVSPQELGKKIKVF.

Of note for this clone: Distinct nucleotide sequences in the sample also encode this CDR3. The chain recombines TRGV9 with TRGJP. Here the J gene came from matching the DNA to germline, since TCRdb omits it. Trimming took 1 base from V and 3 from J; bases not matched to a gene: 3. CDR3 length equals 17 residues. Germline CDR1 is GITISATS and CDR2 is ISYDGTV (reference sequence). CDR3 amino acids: CALWEVSQELGKKIKVF. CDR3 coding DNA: TGTGCCTTGTGGGAGGTATCGCAAGAGTTGGGCAAAAAAATCAAGGTATTT.

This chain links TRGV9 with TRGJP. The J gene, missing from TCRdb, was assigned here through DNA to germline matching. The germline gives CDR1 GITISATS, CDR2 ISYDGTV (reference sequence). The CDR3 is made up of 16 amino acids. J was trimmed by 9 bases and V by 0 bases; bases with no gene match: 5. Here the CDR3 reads CALWEVTTLGKKIKVF. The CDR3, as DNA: TGTGCCTTGTGGGAGGTGACGACGTTGGGCAAAAAAATCAAGGTATTT.

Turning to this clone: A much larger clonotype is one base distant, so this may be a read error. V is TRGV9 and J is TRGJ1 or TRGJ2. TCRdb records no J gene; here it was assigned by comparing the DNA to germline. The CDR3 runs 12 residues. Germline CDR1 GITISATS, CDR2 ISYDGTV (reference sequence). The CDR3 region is CALWGVQDKKLF. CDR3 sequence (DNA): TGTGCCTTGTGGGGGGTGCAAGATAAGAAACTCTTT.

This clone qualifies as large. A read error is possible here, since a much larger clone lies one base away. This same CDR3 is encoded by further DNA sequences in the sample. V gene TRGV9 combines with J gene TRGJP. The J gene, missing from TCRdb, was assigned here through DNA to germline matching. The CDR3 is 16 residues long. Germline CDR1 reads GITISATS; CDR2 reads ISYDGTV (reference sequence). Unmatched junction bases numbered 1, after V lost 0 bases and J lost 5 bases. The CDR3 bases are TGTGCCTTGTGGGAGGTGGAAGAGTTGGGCAAAAAAATCAAGGTATTT. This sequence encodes CALWEVEELGKKIKVF.

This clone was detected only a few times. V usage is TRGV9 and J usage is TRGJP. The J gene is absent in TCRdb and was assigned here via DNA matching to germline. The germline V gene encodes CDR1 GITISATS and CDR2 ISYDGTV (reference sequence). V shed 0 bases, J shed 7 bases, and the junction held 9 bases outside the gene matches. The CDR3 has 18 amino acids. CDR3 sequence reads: CALWEVHKGELGKKIKVF. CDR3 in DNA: TGTGCCTTGTGGGAGGTGCACAAGGGCGAGTTGGGCAAAAAAATCAAGGTATTT.

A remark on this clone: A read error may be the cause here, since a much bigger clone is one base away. The CDR3 loop reads CALWGVHLELGKKIKVF. CDR3 DNA sequence: TGTGCCTTGTGGGGGGTGCACCTGGAGTTGGGCAAAAAAATCAAGGTATTT. The chain couples TRGV9 to TRGJP. In the absence of a J gene in TCRdb, the DNA was matched to germline to assign it here. The germline gives CDR1 GITISATS, CDR2 ISYDGTV (reference sequence). CDR3 length: 17 amino acids.